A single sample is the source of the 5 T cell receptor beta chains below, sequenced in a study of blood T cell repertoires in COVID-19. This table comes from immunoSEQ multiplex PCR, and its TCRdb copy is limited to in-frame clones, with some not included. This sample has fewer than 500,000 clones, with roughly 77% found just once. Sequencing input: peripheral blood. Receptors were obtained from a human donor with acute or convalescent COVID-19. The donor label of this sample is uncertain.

The CDR3 DNA reads TGTGCCAGTAGTCCTCTAGCGGGATACACAGATACGCAGTATTTT. It is translated as CASSPLAGYTDTQYF. This rearrangement joins TRBV19 to TRBJ2-3; 9 bases are shared with TRBD2. Germline CDR1 LNHDA, CDR2 SQIVND (reference sequence). CDR3 length equals 15 residues. Trimming took 5 bases from V and 2 from J; bases not matched to a gene: 5.

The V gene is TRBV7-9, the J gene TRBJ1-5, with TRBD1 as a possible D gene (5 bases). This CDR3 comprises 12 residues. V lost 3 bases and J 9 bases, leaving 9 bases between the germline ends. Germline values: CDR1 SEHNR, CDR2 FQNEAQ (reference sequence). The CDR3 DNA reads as TGTGCCAGCAGCTTTCCGGGGGGGCCCCAGCATTTT. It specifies CASSFPGGPQHF.

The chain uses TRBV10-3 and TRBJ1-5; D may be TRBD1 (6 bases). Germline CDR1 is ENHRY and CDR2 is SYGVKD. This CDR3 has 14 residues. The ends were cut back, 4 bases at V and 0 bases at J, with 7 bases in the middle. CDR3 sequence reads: CAISGGPSNQPQHF. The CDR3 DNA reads TGTGCCATCAGTGGGGGGCCTAGCAATCAGCCCCAGCATTTT.

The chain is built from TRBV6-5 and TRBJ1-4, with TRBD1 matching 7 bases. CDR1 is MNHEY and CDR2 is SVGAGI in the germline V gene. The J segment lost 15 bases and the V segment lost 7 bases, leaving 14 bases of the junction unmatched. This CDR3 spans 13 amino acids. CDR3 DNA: TGTGCCAGCACGGGGCAGGGGGGAAGACGATTGTTTTTT. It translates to CASTGQGGRRLFF.

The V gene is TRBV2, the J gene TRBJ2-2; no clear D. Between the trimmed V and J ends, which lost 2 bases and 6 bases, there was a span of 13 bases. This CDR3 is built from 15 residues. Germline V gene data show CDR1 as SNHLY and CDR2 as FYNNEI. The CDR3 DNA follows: TGTGCCAGCAGTGAACACCATAGGAGTTCCGGGGAGCTGTTTTTT. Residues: CASSEHHRSSGELFF.